The entry below gives a single T cell receptor (beta chain) sequence along with its context. This clonotype was seen only a few times. Its antigen target is currently unknown. Per-base quality was not reported, and no clone a single base away is much larger than it. This entry belongs to a study of T-cell memory formation after mild COVID-19 listed by TCRdb under 2021. Turning to the overall study: Most TCR sequence clusters were specific to one of the two donors. Longitudinal TCRalpha and TCRbeta repertoire sequencing tracked T-cell clones expanding and contracting after mild COVID-19 in two donors. Two young, previously healthy adult volunteers, one female and one male, were included in the cohort. The full study reports these points: Contracting CD4+ clones appeared mostly in the CM and EM memory subsets, whereas CD8+ clones were enriched in EMRA. Balanced CD4/CD8 phenotypes were observed for clones contracting from day 15 to 85, whereas a bias towards CD4+ was observed for a second wave of clones expanding from day 15 to 37. The study included only a couple of mild cases, and larger cohorts that include severe cases with pre-infection samples were judged to be necessary. Whether the second-wave clones peaking on day 37 were SARS-CoV-2 specific was not confirmed. Some responding clones were found in pre-infection memory, which suggests that pre-existing cross-reactive memory T cells took part in the SARS-CoV-2 response.

Ficoll-Paque density gradient centrifugation was used to isolate PBMCs. Based on the germline V gene, the CDR1 and CDR2 sequences are SGHRS and YFSETQ. From cysteine to phenylalanine, the CDR3 is 15 amino acids long. Of the read, only the CDR3 DNA is kept; its 45 bases are in frame from base 1. V loses 0 bases of germline sequence and J loses 2 bases, and the interval between the two ends is 8 bases. The sequencer was an Illumina NovaSeq 6000. TCRalpha and TCRbeta cDNA libraries were constructed by 5'RACE with constant-segment primers, with sample barcodes and unique molecular identifiers being introduced. RNA was extracted from every sample with Trizol reagent. Amplification of the libraries took two PCR steps, and the second step added a second sample barcode plus Illumina TruSeq adapters. Sequencing of libraries was performed on an Illumina NovaSeq with 2 x 150 bp paired-end reads. Per the source publication's procedure: The reads were demultiplexed and collapsed into UMI-guided consensus sequences using migec v1.2.7. Using mixcr v2.1.11, UMI consensuses were aligned to TRA and TRB V and J templates and then assembled into clonotypes. A clonotype was counted as expanded or contracted only when both edgeR and NoisET called the clonotype significant, with the noise models trained on biological replicates. edgeR calls used a false discovery rate-adjusted p below 0.01 and a log2 fold-change threshold of 1. PCA with hierarchical clustering of max-normalized trajectories of the 1000 most abundant clonotypes was used as exploratory dynamics analysis. Separately sequenced CD4+ and CD8+ repertoires were used to assign a CD4 or CD8 phenotype to each responding clone. In TCRdb, the public reads were trimmed at Q25 with fastp and aligned with MiXCR, with productive beta chains retained. Identical CDR3 proteins give one entry, which carries the most common genes and DNA. These V and J calls rely on TCRdb rather than the paper's analysis. For this sample the table gives 550,000 to 650,000 distinct CDR3 sequences, of which roughly 17% were detected only once. Just over 8% of the sample goes to the ten largest clones.

The V gene is TRBV5-1 and the J gene is TRBJ1-4; a tentative D call is TRBD1 (5 bases match). The clonotype originates from an adult woman who had mild COVID-19 (a few samples of this study predate the infection). The sample titles of this study are shuffled in the database, so cell type and time point are left out; the donor was told from shared clones. The sequenced material came from PBMCs or a T cell subset sorted from them (not recorded which). Here is the DNA: TGCGCCAGCAGCTTGGTGGGGGAGACTAATGAAAAACTGTTTTTT. Translated, this gives CASSLVGETNEKLFF.